The rows below give T cell receptor beta chains drawn from one sample of a study of cytomegalovirus exposure and HLA in healthy donors. Clones were read by immunoSEQ multiplex PCR, and TCRdb kept only the in-frame ones, dropping some. The sample holds 90,000 to 150,000 clones, about 80% seen once. Input material: PBMCs. The receptors were gathered from a human donor in good health. Both conserved end residues are part of each CDR3. A D gene is named only where the DNA matches it firmly. Clone size is given for some rows only: seen once, a few or many times, or a class if the clone is expanded.

j_call: TRBJ1-5; v_call: TRBV7-6; clone_size: NA; d_call: NA; cdr3_nt: TGTGCCAGCAGCCCAGGGACGGGGGTCAATCAGCCCCAGCATTTT; cdr3_aa: CASSPGTGVNQPQHF
j_call: TRBJ2-1; v_call: TRBV7-9; clone_size: NA; d_call: NA; cdr3_nt: TGTGCCAGCAGCTTATCGCTAGCCGACAATGAGCAGTTCTTC; cdr3_aa: CASSLSLADNEQFF
j_call: TRBJ1-5; v_call: TRBV19; clone_size: NA; d_call: NA; cdr3_nt: TGTGCCAGTAGGCCCGGGACATTTAGCAATCAGCCCCAGCATTTT; cdr3_aa: CASRPGTFSNQPQHF
j_call: TRBJ1-2; v_call: TRBV5-8; clone_size: few; d_call: TRBD1; cdr3_nt: TGTGCCAGCAGCTTGGGACAGGGGGCGTATGGCTACACCTTC; cdr3_aa: CASSLGQGAYGYTF
j_call: TRBJ1-1; v_call: TRBV19; clone_size: NA; d_call: NA; cdr3_nt: TGTGCCAGTGGGAGACCAGAAGCTTTCTTT; cdr3_aa: CASGRPEAFF
j_call: TRBJ2-1; v_call: TRBV6-6; clone_size: NA; d_call: TRBD2; cdr3_nt: TGTGCCAGCATCGATACGGGGACTAGCGGGTTTCATGAGCAGTTCTTC; cdr3_aa: CASIDTGTSGFHEQFF
j_call: TRBJ2-3; v_call: TRBV6-1; clone_size: NA; d_call: TRBD2; cdr3_nt: TGTGCCAGCAGTGTATCCGGGACTAGCGGGGCCTCTTACACAGATACGCAGTATTTT; cdr3_aa: CASSVSGTSGASYTDTQYF
j_call: TRBJ2-6; v_call: TRBV9; clone_size: NA; d_call: NA; cdr3_nt: TGTGCCAGCAGCGTTGCGGACTCTGGGGCCAACGTCCTGACTTTC; cdr3_aa: CASSVADSGANVLTF
j_call: TRBJ2-7; v_call: TRBV19; clone_size: NA; d_call: TRBD2; cdr3_nt: TGTGCCAGTAGTATATACGGGACTAGCGGGAGCGACGAGCAGTACTTC; cdr3_aa: CASSIYGTSGSDEQYF
j_call: TRBJ2-1; v_call: TRBV28; clone_size: few; d_call: TRBD2; cdr3_nt: TGTGCCAGCAGCACACCGGGACGGGGGGACAATGAGCAGTTCTTC; cdr3_aa: CASSTPGRGDNEQFF
j_call: TRBJ1-3; v_call: TRBV6-6; clone_size: NA; d_call: TRBD1; cdr3_nt: TGTGCCAGCAGTTATGGACAGGGCGGCTCTGGAAACACCATATATTTT; cdr3_aa: CASSYGQGGSGNTIYF
j_call: TRBJ2-3; v_call: TRBV20-1; clone_size: NA; d_call: NA; cdr3_nt: TGCAGTGTTTTAGGAGGGGATACGCAGTATTTT; cdr3_aa: CSVLGGDTQYF
j_call: TRBJ2-1; v_call: TRBV7-2; clone_size: NA; d_call: NA; cdr3_nt: TGTGCCAGCAGCCGACGGGGGGCGGGGGACTCCTACAATGAGCAGTTCTTC; cdr3_aa: CASSRRGAGDSYNEQFF
j_call: TRBJ2-1; v_call: TRBV11-2; clone_size: once; d_call: NA; cdr3_nt: TGTGCCAGCAGCCCTACAGGAGTAGGGCAGTTCTTC; cdr3_aa: CASSPTGVGQFF
j_call: TRBJ2-5; v_call: TRBV5-1; clone_size: NA; d_call: NA; cdr3_nt: TGCGCCAGCAGCTTTTCTACTGGAGAGACCCAGTACTTC; cdr3_aa: CASSFSTGETQYF